Listed below are T cell receptor beta chains from one sample, sequenced in a study of CD8+ T cells in alopecia areata. The repertoire was sequenced with immunoSEQ multiplex PCR; TCRdb's copy has only in-frame clones and lacks some. This sample has 140,000 to 150,000 clones; about 56% occur once, and the top ten carry approximately 16%. The source material was CD8+ T cells sorted from blood, sampled at week 4, from a patient treated with tofacitinib. The receptors stem from a human donor with alopecia areata. The CDR3 runs from the conserved cysteine through the conserved F or W. A D gene is named only where the DNA matches it firmly. Size tells how often a clone was seen (once, few, many) or the class of an expanded clone, and some rows leave it out.

CDR3nt	CDR3aa	v_gene	abundance	j_gene	len	d_gene
TGCGCCAGCAGCTTTCCCACGGAGGGCAACTATGGCTACACCTTC	CASSFPTEGNYGYTF	TRBV5-1	-	TRBJ1-2	15	-
TGTGCCAGCAGTTACTCGGGGGTGAGCCCCTACGAGCAGTACTTC	CASSYSGVSPYEQYF	TRBV6-6	-	TRBJ2-7	15	-
TGCGCCAGCAGCCAAGTCATAGGGGAGCAGTACTTC	CASSQVIGEQYF	TRBV4-1	-	TRBJ2-7	12	-
TGTGCCATCAGTGAGTCGTCAGGGGACCAGCCCCAGCATTTT	CAISESSGDQPQHF	TRBV10-3	-	TRBJ1-5	14	-
TGCAGCGTTGCGGGTAGGGGGGCCCTGGATACGCAGTATTTT	CSVAGRGALDTQYF	TRBV29-1	-	TRBJ2-3	14	-
TGCGCCAGCAGCTTGGTGGGGACTGAAGCTTTCTTT	CASSLVGTEAFF	TRBV5-1	-	TRBJ1-1	12	-
TGTGCCTGGTTGACAGCTGGCTACACCTTC	CAWLTAGYTF	TRBV30	few	TRBJ1-2	10	-
TGTGCCTGGAGTGTCCCGGGGGCCGACGGAGGCTACGAGCAGTACTTC	CAWSVPGADGGYEQYF	TRBV30	-	TRBJ2-7	16	-
TGTGCCAGCAGCTTAGAGGGACAGGGGCCCTGGCTGGCTTTCTTT	CASSLEGQGPWLAFF	TRBV7-6	-	TRBJ1-1	15	TRBD1
TGCGCCAGCAGCTTGGTAACAGGGGGCTACGAGCAGTACTTC	CASSLVTGGYEQYF	TRBV5-1	few	TRBJ2-7	14	TRBD1
TGTGCCAGCAGCTTGGACGCGGGGGGATATAATTCACCCCTCCACTTT	CASSLDAGGYNSPLHF	TRBV5-4	-	TRBJ1-6	16	-
TGTGCCAGCAGCGGGACCCTTTCCTACGAGCAGTACTTC	CASSGTLSYEQYF	TRBV5-4	few	TRBJ2-7	13	-
TGTGCCAGCGGGACTACAGGGGGCCTGAACGAGCAGTACTTC	CASGTTGGLNEQYF	TRBV2	-	TRBJ2-7	14	TRBD1
TGCAGCGTTGGATCTCTCTACGAGCAGTACTTC	CSVGSLYEQYF	TRBV29-1	-	TRBJ2-7	11	-
TGTGCCAGCAGCTTGGTGGGGGGCCCTGAAGCTTTCTTT	CASSLVGGPEAFF	TRBV5-6	few	TRBJ1-1	13	-
TGTGCCAGCAGTGAAGTCGGGCAGGGCTGGTCACCCCTCCACTTT	CASSEVGQGWSPLHF	TRBV6-1	-	TRBJ1-6	15	-
TGTGCCAGCAGCCAAGGACTGCTCGCGGGGGAGCTGTTTTTT	CASSQGLLAGELFF	TRBV7-9	-	TRBJ2-2	14	-
TGTGCCAGCAGTTCGGGACAGCTCTACGAGCAGTACTTC	CASSSGQLYEQYF	TRBV27	-	TRBJ2-7	13	TRBD1
TGTGCCAGTAGTCCCCGGGCTTCCTACGAGCAGTACTTC	CASSPRASYEQYF	TRBV19	few	TRBJ2-7	13	-
TGTGCCAGCAGCTTCATCCGGGACAGGGAGCCCATCGCCAATCAGCCCCAGCATTTT	CASSFIRDREPIANQPQHF	TRBV11-3	-	TRBJ1-5	19	TRBD1
TGTGCCAGCAGCTCTCCCAAAGGGGGGGAGCAGTTCTTC	CASSSPKGGEQFF	TRBV13	-	TRBJ2-1	13	-
TGCGCCAGCAGCCAAGATCATATGGGCCAGCTCTACGAGCAGTACTTC	CASSQDHMGQLYEQYF	TRBV4-3	-	TRBJ2-7	16	-
TGTGCCAGCAGTATCCTCCTCGGGGAGCTGTTTTTT	CASSILLGELFF	TRBV6-5	-	TRBJ2-2	12	-
TGTGCCAGCAGTACCTGGACTAGCGGGGGGGCGACAGATACGCAGTATTTT	CASSTWTSGGATDTQYF	TRBV27	-	TRBJ2-3	17	TRBD2
TGTGCCAGCAGAAGTTCCATTTACGAGCAGTACTTC	CASRSSIYEQYF	TRBV7-8	-	TRBJ2-7	12	-
TGCAGCGTTGAGAACAGGGGTATGACAGATACGCAGTATTTT	CSVENRGMTDTQYF	TRBV29-1	-	TRBJ2-3	14	TRBD1
TGTGCCAGCAAAGACAGACTTTCCTACGAGCAGTACTTC	CASKDRLSYEQYF	TRBV2	-	TRBJ2-7	13	-
TGTGCCAGCAGCGTAGTCTCGGACGGAGAATCACCCCTCCACTTT	CASSVVSDGESPLHF	TRBV9	-	TRBJ1-6	15	-
TGTGCCAGAAAGCTTGGAGGACTCAGCGCGAACACCGGGGAGCTGTTTTTT	CARKLGGLSANTGELFF	TRBV5-6	-	TRBJ2-2	17	-
TGTGCCAGCAGCGGAGGGATGGGACAGAACTATGGCTACACCTTC	CASSGGMGQNYGYTF	TRBV11-1	-	TRBJ1-2	15	TRBD1
TGTGCCAGCAGTCCTCCGGGACAGTTCAATCAGCCCCAGCATTTT	CASSPPGQFNQPQHF	TRBV27	-	TRBJ1-5	15	TRBD1
TGTGCTAGTGGTTTGGGAGGGGACGAGCAGTACTTC	CASGLGGDEQYF	TRBV12-5	few	TRBJ2-7	12	-
TGTGCCAGCATGACAGGGAAAGAGACCCAGTACTTC	CASMTGKETQYF	TRBV7-9	-	TRBJ2-5	12	TRBD1
TGTGCCTGGAGTGGAGGGGCGGAAACCAACTTC	CAWSGGAETNF	TRBV30	-	TRBJ2-7	11	-
TGTGCCAGCGGACAGTTGTCGAGGGAGCAGTACTTC	CASGQLSREQYF	TRBV27	few	TRBJ2-7	12	-
TGCGCCAGCAGCCAAGAAGGGGGGACCGTGGATACGCAGTATTTT	CASSQEGGTVDTQYF	TRBV4-1	-	TRBJ2-3	15	-
TGTGCCAGCAGTTTAAGGGACAATGAGCAGTTCTTC	CASSLRDNEQFF	TRBV27	-	TRBJ2-1	12	-
TGTGCCAGCAGTTTTTATACAGGGGAAGGGCTGTTTTTT	CASSFYTGEGLFF	TRBV27	-	TRBJ2-2	13	TRBD1
TGCAGTGGGAGAGGGGGAGATACGCAGTATTTT	CSGRGGDTQYF	TRBV20-1	-	TRBJ2-3	11	-
TGCGCCAGCAGTAGGGTCTCTGGGGCCAACGTCCTGACTTTC	CASSRVSGANVLTF	TRBV4-1	-	TRBJ2-6	14	-
TGTGCCAGCAGCCCGAAGGGGACAGGGATCCACGAGCAGTACTTC	CASSPKGTGIHEQYF	TRBV13	once	TRBJ2-7	15	TRBD1
TGTGCCTGGGGGGTTGACACTGAAGCTTTCTTT	CAWGVDTEAFF	TRBV30	few	TRBJ1-1	11	-
TGTGCCAGCAGTGAGTGGGGAACCTCCTACGAGCAGTACTTC	CASSEWGTSYEQYF	TRBV25-1	-	TRBJ2-7	14	-
TGTGCCTGGAGAAGGACAGCCGTTCTCGTAGATACGCAGTATTTT	CAWRRTAVLVDTQYF	TRBV30	-	TRBJ2-3	15	-
TGTGCCGCGGGGGTTTGGTCACCCCTCCACTTT	CAAGVWSPLHF	TRBV27	-	TRBJ1-6	11	-
TGTGCCAGCAGCTTAGCGGGCAGGACGAGCTCCTACGAGCAGTACTTC	CASSLAGRTSSYEQYF	TRBV7-2	-	TRBJ2-7	16	-
TGCGCCAGCAGTGGGTGGACAGACACCGGGGAGCTGTTTTTT	CASSGWTDTGELFF	TRBV10-1	-	TRBJ2-2	14	-
TGTGCCAGCAGTGAGCGTTCCGGGACAGGGGGAGACGAGCAGTACTTC	CASSERSGTGGDEQYF	TRBV6-1	few	TRBJ2-7	16	TRBD1
TGTGCCAGCAGTTTATCCCCGGGGGCAGGTTCGGAGACCCAGTACTTC	CASSLSPGAGSETQYF	TRBV27	-	TRBJ2-5	16	-
TGTGCCAGCAGCTTGGCACCGGGACCTCAAGAGACCCAGTACTTC	CASSLAPGPQETQYF	TRBV5-4	-	TRBJ2-5	15	-
TGTGCCAGCAGTCCCCAGGGGGTAGGGGAGACCCAGTACTTC	CASSPQGVGETQYF	TRBV27	-	TRBJ2-5	14	TRBD1
TGTGCTAGCAGCGGCACAGGGGCCCTCGGGGAGACCCAGTACTTC	CASSGTGALGETQYF	TRBV7-7	few	TRBJ2-5	15	TRBD1
TGTGCCAGCAGTCCGAGCGGGGACAGGGCGACCTACGAGCAGTACTTC	CASSPSGDRATYEQYF	TRBV27	-	TRBJ2-7	16	TRBD1
TGTGCCAGCAGTTACTCGAGTGAGGAGGCGACAGATACGCAGTATTTT	CASSYSSEEATDTQYF	TRBV6-5	-	TRBJ2-3	16	-
TGCGCCAGCAGTGAAGGAGGGATCTATCAGCCCCAGCATTTT	CASSEGGIYQPQHF	TRBV10-2	-	TRBJ1-5	14	-